This TCR beta chain came from a study of metastatic and nonmetastatic thyroid tumors. Study-level background: Repertoires from blood and tumor or nodule tissue of malignant and benign thyroid patients were compared.

Original analysis: It was from CDR3 differences across clinicopathological groups that a distant-metastasis classifier for papillary thyroid cancer was built. TCRdb reassembled clones from the PCR reads with MiXCR. These V and J calls rely on TCRdb rather than the paper's analysis. Among around 18,000 clones listed, around 28% were seen once. The CDR3 has 15 amino acids. Germline CDR1 is SGDLS and CDR2 is YYNGEE. V shed 2 bases and J shed 2 bases, with 11 bases lying between them. Not a single patient had been given any form of treatment at any point before undergoing thyroid surgery. As for this clone: The antigen is not known.

Study conclusions and caveats: As reported, TCR beta diversity in blood and tumor was significantly higher in malignant thyroid tumors than in benign nodules.

The genes are TRBV9 and TRBJ1-3; no firm D call. The origin of this receptor is a female donor with papillary thyroid cancer or a benign thyroid nodule (not recorded which). Some clones in this sample may be carry-over from other donors' samples. The sequenced sample consisted of tumor tissue. CDR3 nucleotides: TGTGCCAGCAGCGTTGAGGCGGGTACTGGAAACACCATATATTTT. Translating it yields CASSVEAGTGNTIYF.